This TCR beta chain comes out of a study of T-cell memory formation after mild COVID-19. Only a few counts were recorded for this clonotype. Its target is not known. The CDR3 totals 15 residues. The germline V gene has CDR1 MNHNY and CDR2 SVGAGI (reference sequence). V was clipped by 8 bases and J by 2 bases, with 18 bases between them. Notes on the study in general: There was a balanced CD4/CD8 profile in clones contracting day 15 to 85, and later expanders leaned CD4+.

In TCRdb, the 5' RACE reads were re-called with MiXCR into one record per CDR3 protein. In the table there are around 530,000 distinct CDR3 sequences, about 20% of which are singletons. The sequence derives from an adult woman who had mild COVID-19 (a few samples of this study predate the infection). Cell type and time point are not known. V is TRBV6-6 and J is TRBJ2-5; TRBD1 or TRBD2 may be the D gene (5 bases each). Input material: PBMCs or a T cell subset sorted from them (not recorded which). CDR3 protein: CASSGNQGRQETQYF. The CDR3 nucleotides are TGTGCCAGCTCGGGCAATCAGGGACGTCAAGAGACCCAGTACTTC.